This T cell receptor (beta chain) was documented in a study of cytotoxic CD8 clonotypes in ibrutinib-treated CLL. The overall study: Among the patients, over 9 presented as relapsed/refractory and around 15 as treatment-naive; about 17 showed unmutated IGHV. Partial responses numbered some 24 and complete responses 2; after a median about 62 months, 14 stayed remitted and around 12 progressed.

Measured with immunoSEQ multiplex PCR; TCRdb has only the in-frame clones, and not every one. The sample shows 110,000 to 150,000 clones, about 75% of them seen only once. After removal of 2 bases from V and 1 base from J, the junction contained 7 bases not matched to a gene. Germline V gene data show CDR1 as MDHEN and CDR2 as SYDVKM. The CDR3 is made up of 16 amino acids. The V call is TRBV28, the J call TRBJ1-1; 7 nucleotides match TRBD1. This clonotype originated in a human donor with chronic lymphocytic leukemia. Sequences were derived from PBMCs, sampled after 24 months of ibrutinib treatment. The CDR3 DNA sequence: TGTGCCAGCAGTTTAAGTTTGGGGACAGCGAACACTGAAGCTTTCTTT. As protein: CASSLSLGTANTEAFF.